The next 20 T cell receptor beta chains were all read from a single sample in a study of identical twins. TCRdb itself ran the 5' RACE reads through MiXCR, one entry per CDR3 protein. Of 500,000 to 600,000 distinct CDR3 sequences listed, about 20% are singletons. The sample was also linked to a second study, of T cells expressing NK-cell markers.

The sequenced material came from CD4+ T cells sorted from blood. Receptors originate from a young woman in good health.

This clonotype was observed a handful of times. This chain joins TRBV23-1 and TRBJ2-7; D is possibly TRBD1 or TRBD2 (5 bases each). TRBV23-1 is annotated as an ORF whose role is uncertain. Trimming left V 7 bases short and J 3 bases short, with 25 bases between. The CDR3 consists of 17 residues. CDR3 sequence: CASTPYYKGTVCYEQYF. CDR3 sequence (DNA): TGCGCCAGCACCCCTTACTATAAAGGGACGGTATGCTACGAGCAGTACTTC.

This clonotype has more than one count but fewer than ten. This chain connects TRBV25-1 to TRBJ2-3; D not certain. Germline CDR1 is MGHDK and CDR2 is SYGVNS. Between the trimmed V and J ends, which lost 2 bases and 7 bases, there was a span of 22 bases. The CDR3 length is 17 residues. This chain's CDR3 is CASSEGGRVSGSNTQYF. The CDR3 nucleotides are TGTGCCAGCAGTGAAGGCGGTCGGGTATCTGGGTCGAATACGCAGTATTTT. Full variable domain (rest looked up from reference TRBV25-1 and TRBJ2-3): EADIYQTPRYLVIGTGKKITLECSQTMGHDKMYWYQQDPGMELHLIHYSYGVNSTEKGDLSSESTVSRIRTEHFPLTLESARPSHTSQYLCASSEGGRVSGSNTQYFGPGTRLTVL.

The chain joins TRBV20-1 to TRBJ2-1; no definite D call. Trimming took off 0 bases at V and 0 bases at J, with 15 bases between the two ends. The CDR3 runs 17 residues. In germline, CDR1 is DFQATT, CDR2 SNEGSKA (reference sequence). CDR3 amino acids: CSARDRAMGSSYNEQFF. The DNA for the CDR3 is TGCAGTGCTAGAGATAGGGCCATGGGAAGCTCCTACAATGAGCAGTTCTTC.

The rearrangement links TRBV20-1 to TRBJ2-7; D uncertain. Germline V CDR1 and CDR2: DFQATT, SNEGSKA (reference sequence). This CDR3 has 11 amino acids. Trimming pared 3 bases from V and 2 bases from J, leaving 5 bases between. The CDR3 region is CSARTTYEQYF. The CDR3 DNA sequence: TGCAGTGCTAGGACAACCTACGAGCAGTACTTC.

This clonotype was detected a few times. The J gene is TRBJ2-1, the V gene TRBV18, with D maybe TRBD2 (6 bases). CDR1 KGHSH and CDR2 LQKENI come from the germline V gene. Trimming took 1 base from V and 6 from J, leaving 7 bases between them. The CDR3 contains 13 residues. CDR3 DNA: TGTGCCAGCTCACCACTAGCGGTCAATGAGCAGTTCTTC. Amino acid sequence: CASSPLAVNEQFF.

The rearrangement uses TRBV20-1 and TRBJ2-2; 7 bases agree with TRBD1. J gave up 4 bases and V 5 bases, and 7 bases lay outside the gene matches. CDR3 length: 14 amino acids. CDR1 and CDR2 from the germline V gene are DFQATT and SNEGSKA (reference sequence). CDR3: CSAPYYRGTGELFF. CDR3 bases: TGCAGTGCTCCCTATTACAGGGGCACCGGGGAGCTGTTTTTT.

This chain links TRBV5-1 with TRBJ2-1; TRBD2 is a possible D gene (5 bases). The germline gives CDR1 SGHRS, CDR2 YFSETQ. The CDR3 runs to 14 residues. V dropped 5 bases and J dropped 4 bases, with 13 bases sitting between them. CDR3 protein: CASSPPDSYNEQFF. CDR3 nucleotides: TGCGCCAGCAGTCCCCCGGACTCTTACAATGAGCAGTTCTTC.

The rearrangement links TRBV12-3 or TRBV12-4 to TRBJ2-1; 8 positions match TRBD2. This CDR3 has 17 amino acids. V lost 0 bases, J lost 4 bases, and 8 bases stayed unmatched. CDR3 DNA sequence: TGTGCCAGCAGTTTAGCGCTTCGCGGGAGGAAGTACAATGAGCAGTTCTTC. Its protein is CASSLALRGRKYNEQFF.

The chain carries TRBV6-1 and TRBJ2-1; D is undetermined. V was cut by 5 bases and J by 7 bases, with 12 bases left in between. Germline loops: CDR1 MNHNS, CDR2 SASEGT. This CDR3 is 13 amino acids long. The CDR3 DNA sequence: TGTGCCAGCAGTCGGGCTTCTGGGAATGAGCAGTTCTTC. This encodes CASSRASGNEQFF.

This clonotype was seen at least ten times. This chain connects TRBV27 to TRBJ1-5; D is uncertain. CDR3 length: 12 amino acids. V was pared by 3 bases and J by 5 bases, with 5 bases between. Germline V gene sequence: CDR1 MNHEY, CDR2 SMNVEV (reference sequence). Here the CDR3 reads CASSFLDQPQHF. CDR3 DNA: TGTGCCAGCAGTTTCCTCGATCAGCCCCAGCATTTT.

There are a few counts of this clonotype. The rearrangement uses TRBV20-1 and TRBJ2-7; TRBD1 matches 8 bases. With 6 bases clipped from V and 2 bases from J, the junction kept 12 bases outside the gene matches. CDR1 DFQATT and CDR2 SNEGSKA come from the germline V gene (reference sequence). There are 15 residues in the CDR3. In DNA form, the CDR3 reads TGCAGTGCCCCCTGGCTGGACAGGGCAACCTACGAGCAGTACTTC. This translates into CSAPWLDRATYEQYF.

This clonotype turned up a few times. CDR3 in amino acids: CASSGTGSETQYF. As DNA, the CDR3 is TGCGCCAGCAGCGGGACAGGGTCCGAGACCCAGTACTTC. The rearrangement joins TRBV5-1 to TRBJ2-5; 9 bases fit TRBD1. Germline V gene sequence: CDR1 SGHRS, CDR2 YFSETQ. With 4 bases clipped from V and 5 bases from J, the junction kept 3 bases outside the gene matches. This CDR3 contains 13 residues.

This clonotype occurred many times. The chain couples TRBV5-1 to TRBJ2-4, with 10 positions matching TRBD2. From germline, CDR1 is SGHRS and CDR2 YFSETQ. V trimming: 2 bases; J trimming: 5 bases; junction bases outside the gene matches: 4. The CDR3 sequence is 15 residues long. CDR3 sequence reads: CASSFASGSQNIQYF. As DNA, the CDR3 is TGCGCCAGCAGCTTCGCTAGCGGGAGTCAAAACATTCAGTACTTC.

This clonotype came up a few times. The genes are TRBV25-1 and TRBJ1-3; 7 bases line up with TRBD1. This CDR3 has 13 residues. Per the germline V gene, CDR1 is MGHDK and CDR2 is SYGVNS. Trimming removed 6 bases from V and 10 bases from J; junction bases left unmatched: 9. CDR3 bases: TGTGCCAGCAGAGAGAACCTACAGGGGACCATATATTTT. It specifies CASRENLQGTIYF.

The genes are TRBV7-8 and TRBJ2-2; 8 nucleotides align to TRBD2. The trim removed 5 bases at V and 4 bases at J, leaving 9 bases unmatched. CDR1 is SGHVS, CDR2 FQNEAQ, per germline. This CDR3 contains 16 residues. CDR3 residues: CASSPLAAQGTGELFF. DNA for the CDR3: TGTGCCAGCAGCCCACTAGCGGCCCAGGGCACCGGGGAGCTGTTTTTT.

The sample holds a few counts of this clonotype. The CDR3 region has the DNA TGTGCCACCAGCAGAGCGCTAGCGGGGAGTGGGGAGACCCAGTACTTC. Protein: CATSRALAGSGETQYF. The gene calls are TRBV15 and TRBJ2-5; 9 nucleotides match TRBD2. V was pared by 1 base and J by 5 bases, with 8 bases of the junction left unmatched. CDR3 length: 16 amino acids. Germline values: CDR1 LNHNV, CDR2 YYDKDF (reference sequence).

V is TRBV3-1 and J is TRBJ2-1; weak D call: TRBD2 (6 bases). Between the trimmed V and J ends, which lost 1 base and 5 bases, there was a span of 12 bases. This CDR3 contains 15 residues. Looked up from germline, CDR1 is LGHDT and CDR2 is YNNKEL (reference sequence). CDR3 residues: CASSQAPGVHNEQFF. The CDR3 DNA reads as TGTGCCAGCAGCCAAGCTCCGGGGGTCCACAATGAGCAGTTCTTC.

This clonotype was observed a few times. The V call is TRBV29-1, the J call TRBJ1-1, with 7 bases identical to TRBD1. CDR1 and CDR2 from the germline V gene are SQVTM and ANQGSEA. V lost 6 bases, J lost 5 bases, and 9 bases stayed unmatched. The CDR3 is 13 amino acids. CDR3 in amino acids: CSVGEGARTEAFF. The CDR3 DNA reads TGCAGCGTGGGAGAGGGGGCAAGGACTGAAGCTTTCTTT.

This clonotype was counted a few times. This chain links TRBV27 with TRBJ1-1; D remains unclear. The CDR3 runs 14 residues. V dropped 4 bases and J dropped 4 bases, with 13 bases sitting between them. Germline CDR1 reads MNHEY; CDR2 reads SMNVEV (reference sequence). The CDR3 region is CASSSTSKGTEAFF. The CDR3 nucleotides read TGTGCCAGCAGTTCGACATCGAAAGGCACTGAAGCTTTCTTT.

This clonotype was picked up a small number of times. The genes are TRBV30 and TRBJ2-7, with D perhaps assigned TRBD1 or TRBD2 (5 bases each). Deletions cut 4 bases from V and 0 bases from J, with 13 bases between. This CDR3 contains 14 residues. Germline CDR1 and CDR2: GTSNPN and SVGIG (reference sequence). As DNA, the CDR3 is TGTGCCTGGACTGGGGGTACAAGCTCCTACGAGCAGTACTTC. This sequence encodes CAWTGGTSSYEQYF. Full variable domain (rest looked up from reference TRBV30 and TRBJ2-7): SQTIHQWPATLVQPVGSPLSLECTVEGTSNPNLYWYRQAAGRGLQLLFYSVGIGQISSEVPQNLSASRPQDRQFILSSKKLLLSDSGFYLCAWTGGTSSYEQYFGPGTRLTVT.